Included here is one T cell receptor (beta chain) sequence, with context. These data are taken from a study of blood T cell repertoires in COVID-19. Method: immunoSEQ multiplex PCR; TCRdb's copy keeps in-frame clones and lacks some. In the table there are 160,000 or so clones, 80% of which are singletons. V lost 3 bases to trimming and J lost 5 bases; unmatched junction nucleotides: 2. Germline CDR1 is SGDLS and CDR2 is YYNGEE. The CDR3 runs 13 residues. The source is a man aged 40-50 years who had recovered from COVID-19. The material sequenced was PBMCs or T cells enriched from blood (not recorded which). The chain joins TRBV9 to TRBJ2-3; 8 bases align to TRBD2. For the CDR3, the DNA is TGTGCCAGCAGCGGGGCGGGGGGAGATACGCAGTATTTT. Translation gives CASSGAGGDTQYF.